Below are 9 T cell receptor beta chains sequenced from a single sample in a study of blood T cell repertoires in COVID-19. The repertoire was sequenced with immunoSEQ multiplex PCR; TCRdb's copy has only in-frame clones and lacks some. The table lists about 280,000 clones, nearly 90% of them singletons. Sequencing was performed on PBMCs or T cells enriched from blood (not recorded which). These receptors were obtained from a woman between 18 and 30 years old with acute COVID-19.

The rearrangement joins TRBV24-1 to TRBJ2-7, with 11 bases that match TRBD2. V dropped 8 bases and J dropped 0; count of bases not matched to a gene: 11. The CDR3 has 17 amino acids. Germline lookup yields CDR1 KGHDR and CDR2 SFDVKD. CDR3 bases: TGTGCCACCACTCGGTCTAGCGGGAGGAAGAGCTCCTACGAGCAGTACTTC. Translating gives CATTRSSGRKSSYEQYF.

The rearrangement joins TRBV11-2 to TRBJ2-3; D not certain. V gave up 3 bases and J gave up 9 bases, with 7 bases separating them. This CDR3 has 11 amino acids. The germline V gene has CDR1 SGHAT and CDR2 FQNNGV. The CDR3 DNA sequence: TGTGCCAGCAGCTTGCTGGGCACGCAGTATTTT. Its translation is CASSLLGTQYF.

The rearrangement uses TRBV7-2 and TRBJ1-2; D is possibly TRBD1 (6 bases). The V end lost 5 bases, the J end lost 1 base, and 23 bases lay between the germline ends. Germline assignment: CDR1 SGHTA and CDR2 FQGNSA. The CDR3 extends over 18 amino acids. CDR3 bases: TGTGCCAGCAGCGTAAAAATAAATACAGGGTTACATAACTATGGCTACACCTTC. It yields the protein CASSVKINTGLHNYGYTF. The entire variable domain, with the rest obtained from reference TRBV7-2 and TRBJ1-2, is as follows: GAGVSQSPSNKVTEKGKDVELRCDPISGHTALYWYRQSLGQGLEFLIYFQGNSAPDKSGLPSDRFSAERTGGSVSTLTIQRTQQEDSAVYLCASSVKINTGLHNYGYTFGSGTRLTVV.

The chain employs TRBV6-2 or TRBV6-3 and TRBJ2-5, with 7 bases aligning to TRBD2. Germline CDR1 and CDR2: MNHEY and SVGEGT. After removal of 4 bases from V and 2 bases from J, the junction contained 10 bases not matched to a gene. The CDR3 consists of 16 residues. CDR3 sequence (DNA): TGTGCCAGCAGTTCCCGACTAGCTCCCTCGCAAGAGACCCAGTACTTC. It specifies CASSSRLAPSQETQYF.

The chain uses TRBV27 and TRBJ2-1; 8 positions agree with TRBD1. Unmatched junction bases numbered 6, after V lost 4 bases and J lost 4 bases. The CDR3 covers 15 residues. Germline values: CDR1 MNHEY, CDR2 SMNVEV (reference sequence). Here the CDR3 DNA reads TGTGCCAGCAGTTGGGGGACAGGTGTATACAATGAGCAGTTCTTC. This codes for CASSWGTGVYNEQFF.

The chain uses TRBV11-2 and TRBJ2-3, with D perhaps matching TRBD1 (6 bases). CDR3 size: 15 residues. Deletions cut 6 bases from V and 1 base from J, with 14 bases between. CDR1 is SGHAT, CDR2 FQNNGV, per germline. CDR3 region: CASSAFRGGTDTQYF. CDR3 nucleotide sequence: TGTGCCAGCAGTGCCTTCAGGGGAGGCACAGATACGCAGTATTTT.

This chain links TRBV4-1 with TRBJ1-2; D remains unclear. V was clipped by 0 bases and J by 8 bases, with 13 bases between them. Per germline, CDR1 MGHRA and CDR2 YSYEKL. CDR3 length equals 14 residues. In nucleotides, the CDR3 is TGCGCCAGCAGCCAAGACGGGAAAGGGCAAGGCTACACCTTC. This gives the protein CASSQDGKGQGYTF.

V usage is TRBV4-3 and J usage is TRBJ2-2, with 7 nucleotides matching TRBD2. This CDR3 has 18 residues. The V gene's germline CDR1 is LGHNA and CDR2 YSLEER. Germline trimming cut 2 bases from V and 4 bases from J; bases unmatched to any gene: 13. The CDR3 spells CASSQSFAGTTFTGELFF. The DNA for the CDR3 is TGCGCCAGCAGCCAAAGTTTCGCAGGGACTACCTTCACCGGGGAGCTGTTTTTT.

The chain uses TRBV10-2 and TRBJ2-1, with 9 bases lining up with TRBD2. The V and J ends lost 7 bases and 0 bases, in that order; junction bases with no gene match: 1. The germline gives CDR1 WSHSY, CDR2 SAAADI. This CDR3 comprises 14 residues. The CDR3 coding sequence is TGCGCCAGCAATAGCGGGAGCTCCTACAATGAGCAGTTCTTC. Its translation is CASNSGSSYNEQFF.